This T cell receptor beta chain was observed in a study of cytomegalovirus exposure and HLA in healthy donors. With 1 base removed from V and 2 bases from J, the gap between germline ends came to 9 bases. CDR3 length: 15 amino acids. Germline assignment: CDR1 MDHEN and CDR2 SYDVKM. The PCR ran on 60 Vbeta and 13 Jbeta primers. Repertoires were generated with immunoSEQ multiplex PCR, while TCRdb's copy carries only in-frame clones and drops some. The sample consists of fewer than 200,000 clones, roughly 78% of them appearing once. The sequence came from a woman in her 40s in good health and CMV-seronegative. Material for sequencing was PBMCs. The rearrangement uses TRBV28 and TRBJ1-3; weak D call: TRBD1 (5 bases). CDR3 DNA sequence: TGTGCCAGCAGTTTATCCGGGGGGGCTGGAAACACCATATATTTT. The encoded protein is CASSLSGGAGNTIYF.